The rows below give T cell receptor beta chains drawn from one sample of a study of T cells in Graves' hyperthyroidism and ophthalmopathy. MiXCR, applied by TCRdb to the multiplex PCR reads, yields one record per CDR3 protein. The sample has about 250,000 distinct CDR3 sequences, 22% seen once. The sequenced sample was blood. These receptors were collected from a man younger than 40 with Graves' ophthalmopathy. Both conserved end residues are part of each CDR3. Each record gives: J gene, clone size, V gene, CDR3 protein. A row's size may be missing; if present it is once, few, many or a size class.

j_gene: TRBJ2-3; abundance: .; v_gene: TRBV12-5; CDR3aa: CASGLEALGGRLGTDTQYF
j_gene: TRBJ2-1; abundance: many; v_gene: TRBV11-2; CDR3aa: CASSSTSETGRNEQFF
j_gene: TRBJ1-2; abundance: .; v_gene: TRBV6-1; CDR3aa: CASTVVWNYGYTF
j_gene: TRBJ2-1; abundance: few; v_gene: TRBV5-1; CDR3aa: CASSLRAATTYNEQFF
j_gene: TRBJ1-6; abundance: .; v_gene: TRBV11-2; CDR3aa: CASSSVEGSPLHF
j_gene: TRBJ2-3; abundance: few; v_gene: TRBV10-3; CDR3aa: CAIRGNSGDVDTQYF
j_gene: TRBJ2-1; abundance: few; v_gene: TRBV6-5; CDR3aa: CASSYLRKAGLSGSINEQFF
j_gene: TRBJ1-5; abundance: many; v_gene: TRBV2; CDR3aa: CASSEQGLGNQPQHF
j_gene: TRBJ2-1; abundance: .; v_gene: TRBV7-9; CDR3aa: CASSPGQGNYNEQFF
j_gene: TRBJ2-1; abundance: .; v_gene: TRBV6-1; CDR3aa: CASTHRGEIANEQFF
j_gene: TRBJ2-1; abundance: .; v_gene: TRBV5-6; CDR3aa: CASSFGAGGKQFF
j_gene: TRBJ1-1; abundance: few; v_gene: TRBV24-1; CDR3aa: CATSGGGRTEAFF
j_gene: TRBJ2-5; abundance: .; v_gene: TRBV7-6; CDR3aa: CASSSTGPTGVGETQYF
j_gene: TRBJ1-1; abundance: few; v_gene: TRBV6-1; CDR3aa: CASSSKGMGVGTEAFF
j_gene: TRBJ2-2; abundance: once; v_gene: TRBV6-2/TRBV6-3; CDR3aa: CASSLYPTNTGELFF
j_gene: TRBJ2-3; abundance: many; v_gene: TRBV7-3; CDR3aa: CASSLSTPGTQYF
j_gene: TRBJ2-7; abundance: .; v_gene: TRBV19; CDR3aa: CASSVREEQYF
j_gene: TRBJ1-1; abundance: .; v_gene: TRBV15; CDR3aa: CATSREAGNTEAFF
j_gene: TRBJ2-1; abundance: many; v_gene: TRBV11-2; CDR3aa: CASSFEGLGGNEQFF
j_gene: TRBJ2-7; abundance: many; v_gene: TRBV20-1; CDR3aa: CSASRLDLIYEQYF
j_gene: TRBJ1-2; abundance: many; v_gene: TRBV12-3/TRBV12-4; CDR3aa: CASRPRGYYGYTF
j_gene: TRBJ1-1; abundance: many; v_gene: TRBV5-1; CDR3aa: CASSSWEAVNTEAFF
j_gene: TRBJ1-1; abundance: few; v_gene: TRBV28; CDR3aa: CASSDRERSFF
j_gene: TRBJ2-3; abundance: many; v_gene: TRBV11-2; CDR3aa: CASSPRGSPGTDTQYF
j_gene: TRBJ2-2; abundance: many; v_gene: TRBV30; CDR3aa: CAWSVGVSSLTGELFF
j_gene: TRBJ1-1; abundance: .; v_gene: TRBV10-3; CDR3aa: CAISEALNTEAFF
j_gene: TRBJ2-7; abundance: few; v_gene: TRBV28; CDR3aa: CASSYPNYYEQYF
j_gene: TRBJ1-6; abundance: .; v_gene: TRBV7-8; CDR3aa: CASSLAGGRNSPLHF
j_gene: TRBJ2-7; abundance: few; v_gene: TRBV29-1; CDR3aa: CSVAPGFTYEQYF
j_gene: TRBJ2-3; abundance: many; v_gene: TRBV20-1; CDR3aa: CSASPTSGSTDTQYF
j_gene: TRBJ2-1; abundance: few; v_gene: TRBV24-1; CDR3aa: CATSAPSGTRSYNEQFF
j_gene: TRBJ1-1; abundance: once; v_gene: TRBV6-5; CDR3aa: CASSYQIRGKTEAFF
j_gene: TRBJ1-2; abundance: .; v_gene: TRBV6-9; CDR3aa: CAGSYGGGDYGYTF
j_gene: TRBJ2-6; abundance: .; v_gene: TRBV2; CDR3aa: CASSAEGSGANVLTF
j_gene: TRBJ1-2; abundance: .; v_gene: TRBV2; CDR3aa: CASSEPIDIYGYTF
j_gene: TRBJ2-3; abundance: .; v_gene: TRBV7-3; CDR3aa: CASSPGVAEGTDTQYF
j_gene: TRBJ1-4; abundance: .; v_gene: TRBV9; CDR3aa: CASSVGQRNEKLFF
j_gene: TRBJ1-5; abundance: many; v_gene: TRBV7-9; CDR3aa: CASSSTDNYSNQPQHF
j_gene: TRBJ2-7; abundance: .; v_gene: TRBV7-8; CDR3aa: CASSDLGGRSSYEQYF
j_gene: TRBJ1-2; abundance: .; v_gene: TRBV24-1; CDR3aa: CATSDLSDNYGYTF
j_gene: TRBJ2-7; abundance: many; v_gene: TRBV30; CDR3aa: CAWSPGLAGDEQYF
j_gene: TRBJ2-2; abundance: .; v_gene: TRBV15; CDR3aa: CATSSPTFKRAGELFF
j_gene: TRBJ1-3; abundance: .; v_gene: TRBV6-1; CDR3aa: CASSRGWRGPTGNTIYF
j_gene: TRBJ1-1; abundance: many; v_gene: TRBV12-3/TRBV12-4; CDR3aa: CASRTTSGTEAFF
j_gene: TRBJ2-7; abundance: few; v_gene: TRBV24-1; CDR3aa: CASTRSRNSYEQYF
j_gene: TRBJ2-7; abundance: .; v_gene: TRBV5-1; CDR3aa: CASSSRSGEQYF
j_gene: TRBJ2-7; abundance: once; v_gene: TRBV5-1; CDR3aa: CASSLESGGFAEQYF